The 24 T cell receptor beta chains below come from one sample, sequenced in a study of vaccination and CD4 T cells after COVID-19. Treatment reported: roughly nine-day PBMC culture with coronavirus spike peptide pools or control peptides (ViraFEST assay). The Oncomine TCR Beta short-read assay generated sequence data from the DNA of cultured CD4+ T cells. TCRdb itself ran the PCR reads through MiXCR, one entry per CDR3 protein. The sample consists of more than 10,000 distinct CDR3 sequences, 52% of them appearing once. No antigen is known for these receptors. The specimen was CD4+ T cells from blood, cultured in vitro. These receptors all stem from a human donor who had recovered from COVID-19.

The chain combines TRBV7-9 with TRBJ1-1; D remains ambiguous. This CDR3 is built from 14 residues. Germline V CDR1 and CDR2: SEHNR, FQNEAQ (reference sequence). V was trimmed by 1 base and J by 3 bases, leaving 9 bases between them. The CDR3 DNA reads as TGTGCCAGCAGCTTAGGTAGGGATTACACTGAAGCTTTCTTT. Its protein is CASSLGRDYTEAFF.

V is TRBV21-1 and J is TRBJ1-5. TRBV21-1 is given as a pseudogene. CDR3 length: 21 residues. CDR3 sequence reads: CASKKNSHFRRAIYSNQPQHF. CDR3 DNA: TGTGCCAGCAAAAAGAACAGTCACTTTCGACGCGCAATATATAGCAATCAGCCCCAGCATTTT.

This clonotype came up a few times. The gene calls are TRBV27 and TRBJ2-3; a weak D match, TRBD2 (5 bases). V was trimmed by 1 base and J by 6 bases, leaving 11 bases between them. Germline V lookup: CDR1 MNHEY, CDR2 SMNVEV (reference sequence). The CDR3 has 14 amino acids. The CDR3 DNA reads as TGTGCCAGCAGTTTATTAAACTCGGGGGATACGCAGTATTTT. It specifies CASSLLNSGDTQYF.

CDR3: CSAYQTSTDTQYF. CDR3 coding DNA: TGCAGTGCGTATCAAACCAGCACAGATACGCAGTATTTT. The rearrangement links TRBV20-1 to TRBJ2-3; D remains ambiguous. V dropped 6 bases and J dropped 0 bases, with 10 bases sitting between them. CDR3 length equals 13 residues. Germline-derived CDR1 and CDR2 are DFQATT and SNEGSKA (reference sequence).

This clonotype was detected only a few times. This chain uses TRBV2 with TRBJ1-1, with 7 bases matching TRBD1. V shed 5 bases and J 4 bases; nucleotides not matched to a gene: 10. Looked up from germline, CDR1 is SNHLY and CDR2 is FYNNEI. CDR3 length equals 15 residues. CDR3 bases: TGTGCCAGCAGTCCTCAGGGGGATTTCGGCACTGAAGCTTTCTTT. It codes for CASSPQGDFGTEAFF.

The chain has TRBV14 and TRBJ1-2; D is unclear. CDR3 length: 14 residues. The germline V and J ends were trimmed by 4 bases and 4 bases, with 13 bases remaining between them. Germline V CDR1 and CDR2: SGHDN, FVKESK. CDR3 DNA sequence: TGTGCCAGCAGCCCGCGGACGTCCTTCTATGGCTACACCTTC. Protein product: CASSPRTSFYGYTF.

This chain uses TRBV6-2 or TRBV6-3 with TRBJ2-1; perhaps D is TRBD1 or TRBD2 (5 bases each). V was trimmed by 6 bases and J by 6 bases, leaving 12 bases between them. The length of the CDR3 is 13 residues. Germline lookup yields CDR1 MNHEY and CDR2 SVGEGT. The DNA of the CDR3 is TGTGCCAGCAGAACTCGGGGCCCCAATGAGCAGTTCTTC. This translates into CASRTRGPNEQFF.

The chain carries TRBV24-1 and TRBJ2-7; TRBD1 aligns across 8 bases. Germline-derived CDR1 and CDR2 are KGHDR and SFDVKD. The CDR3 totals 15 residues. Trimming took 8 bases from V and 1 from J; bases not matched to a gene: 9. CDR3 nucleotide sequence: TGTGCCACCATCGAACTACAGGGGGAGTCCTACGAGCAGTACTTC. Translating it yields CATIELQGESYEQYF.

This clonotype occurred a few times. The CDR3: CASSSRRAYEQYF. The CDR3 DNA sequence: TGTGCCAGCAGTTCTCGCAGGGCCTACGAGCAGTACTTC. J is TRBJ2-7 and V is TRBV27; D possibly corresponds to TRBD1 (5 bases). Trimming shortened V by 4 bases and J by 2 bases, and 9 bases separated the two germline ends. The germline gives CDR1 MNHEY, CDR2 SMNVEV (reference sequence). The CDR3 totals 13 residues.

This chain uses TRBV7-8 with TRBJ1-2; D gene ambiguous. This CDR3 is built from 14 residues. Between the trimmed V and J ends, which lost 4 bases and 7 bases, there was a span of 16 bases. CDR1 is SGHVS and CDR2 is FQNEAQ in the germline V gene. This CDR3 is CASSSPAEGLGYTF. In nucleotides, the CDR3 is TGTGCCAGCAGCTCCCCGGCGGAAGGGCTTGGCTACACCTTC.

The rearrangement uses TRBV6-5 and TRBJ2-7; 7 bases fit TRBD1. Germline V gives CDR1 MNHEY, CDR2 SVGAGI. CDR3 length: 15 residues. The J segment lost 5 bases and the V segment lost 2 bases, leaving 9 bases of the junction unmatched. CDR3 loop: CASSYGRQGFDEQYF. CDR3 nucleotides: TGTGCCAGCAGTTACGGTAGACAGGGCTTCGACGAGCAGTACTTC.

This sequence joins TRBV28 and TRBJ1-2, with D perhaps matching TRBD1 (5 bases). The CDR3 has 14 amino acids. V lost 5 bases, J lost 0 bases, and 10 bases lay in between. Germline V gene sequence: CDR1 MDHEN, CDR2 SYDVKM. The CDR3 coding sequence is TGTGCCAGCAGTCGCGGGGGGGCTAACTATGGCTACACCTTC. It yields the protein CASSRGGANYGYTF.

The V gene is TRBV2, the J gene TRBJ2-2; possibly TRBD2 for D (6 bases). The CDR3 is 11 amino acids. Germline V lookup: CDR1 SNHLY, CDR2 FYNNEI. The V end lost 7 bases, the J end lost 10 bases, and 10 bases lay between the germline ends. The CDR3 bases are TGTGCCAGCAATCTAGCGACGGAGCTGTTTTTT. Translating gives CASNLATELFF.

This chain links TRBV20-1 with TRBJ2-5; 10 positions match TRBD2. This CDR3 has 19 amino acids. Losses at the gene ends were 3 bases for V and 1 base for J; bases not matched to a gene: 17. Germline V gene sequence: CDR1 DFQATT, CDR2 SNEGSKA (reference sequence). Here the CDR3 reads CSASGSGTRLAGVQETQYF. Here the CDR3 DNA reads TGCAGTGCTAGCGGATCCGGGACCAGGCTAGCGGGAGTCCAAGAGACCCAGTACTTC.

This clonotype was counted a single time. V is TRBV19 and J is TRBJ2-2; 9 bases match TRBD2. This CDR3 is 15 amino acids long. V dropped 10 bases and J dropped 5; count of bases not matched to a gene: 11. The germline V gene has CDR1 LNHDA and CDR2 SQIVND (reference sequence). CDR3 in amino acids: CANRSREGRTGELFF. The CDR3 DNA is TGTGCCAACCGATCGCGGGAGGGCCGAACCGGGGAGCTGTTTTTT.

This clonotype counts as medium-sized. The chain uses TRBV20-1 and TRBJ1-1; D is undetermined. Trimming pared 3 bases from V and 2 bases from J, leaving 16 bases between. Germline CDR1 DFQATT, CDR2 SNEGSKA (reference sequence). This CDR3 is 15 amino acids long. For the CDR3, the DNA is TGCAGTGCTAGTTCCCCCCTTACAGCCAACACTGAAGCTTTCTTT. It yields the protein CSASSPLTANTEAFF.

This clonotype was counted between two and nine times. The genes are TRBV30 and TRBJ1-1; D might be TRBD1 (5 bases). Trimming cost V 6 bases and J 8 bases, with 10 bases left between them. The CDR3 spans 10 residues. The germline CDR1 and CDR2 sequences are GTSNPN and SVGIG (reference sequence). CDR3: CACHNREAFF. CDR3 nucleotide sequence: TGTGCCTGTCATAACAGGGAAGCTTTCTTT.

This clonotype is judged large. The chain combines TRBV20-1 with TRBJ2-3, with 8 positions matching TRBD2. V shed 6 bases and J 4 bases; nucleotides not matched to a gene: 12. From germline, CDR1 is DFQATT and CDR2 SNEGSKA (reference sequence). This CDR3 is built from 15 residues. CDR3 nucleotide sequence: TGCAGTGCCCCCATGCTAGCGGGTGGACCAGATACGCAGTATTTT. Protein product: CSAPMLAGGPDTQYF.

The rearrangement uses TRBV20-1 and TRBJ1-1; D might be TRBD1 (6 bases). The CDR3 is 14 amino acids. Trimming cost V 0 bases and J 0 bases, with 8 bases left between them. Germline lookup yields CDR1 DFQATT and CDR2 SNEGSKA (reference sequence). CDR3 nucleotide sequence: TGCAGTGCTAGAGATACAGGGATGAACACTGAAGCTTTCTTT. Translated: CSARDTGMNTEAFF.

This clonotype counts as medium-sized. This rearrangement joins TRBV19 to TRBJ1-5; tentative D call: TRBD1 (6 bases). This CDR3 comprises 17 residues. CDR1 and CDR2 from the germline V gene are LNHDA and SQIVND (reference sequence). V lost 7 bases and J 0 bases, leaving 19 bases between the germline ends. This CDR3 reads CASKGRQGNYSNQPQHF. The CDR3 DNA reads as TGTGCCAGTAAAGGGCGCCAGGGGAACTATAGCAATCAGCCCCAGCATTTT.

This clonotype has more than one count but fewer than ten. CDR3 bases: TGCGCCAGCAGCCATGGCAACAGGGCTGGGGGAGAGACCCAGTACTTC. Encoded protein: CASSHGNRAGGETQYF. This chain links TRBV4-3 with TRBJ2-5, with D perhaps matching TRBD1 (6 bases). Trimming took 3 bases from V and 4 from J, leaving 18 bases between them. This CDR3 contains 16 residues. Per the germline V gene, CDR1 is LGHNA and CDR2 is YSLEER.

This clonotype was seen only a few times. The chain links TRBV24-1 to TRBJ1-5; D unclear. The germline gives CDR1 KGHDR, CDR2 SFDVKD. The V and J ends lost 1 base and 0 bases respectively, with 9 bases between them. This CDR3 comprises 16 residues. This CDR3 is CATSDFREYSNQPQHF. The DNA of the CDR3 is TGTGCCACCAGTGATTTCAGAGAATATAGCAATCAGCCCCAGCATTTT.

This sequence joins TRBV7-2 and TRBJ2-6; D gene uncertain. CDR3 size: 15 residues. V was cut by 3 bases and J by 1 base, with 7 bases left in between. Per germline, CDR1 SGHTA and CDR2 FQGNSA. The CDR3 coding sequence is TGTGCCAGCAGCTTTTCAAGATCTGGGGCCAACGTCCTGACTTTC. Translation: CASSFSRSGANVLTF.

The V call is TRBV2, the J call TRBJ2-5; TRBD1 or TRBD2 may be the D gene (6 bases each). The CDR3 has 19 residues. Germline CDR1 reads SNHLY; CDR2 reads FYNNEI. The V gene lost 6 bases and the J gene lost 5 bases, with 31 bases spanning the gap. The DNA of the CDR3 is TGTGCCAGCAGCGATCAGGAGGGACAATCTTCACGTGTTTCGGAGACCCAGTACTTC. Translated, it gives CASSDQEGQSSRVSETQYF.